This TCR beta chain was captured by sequencing in a study of blood T cell repertoires in COVID-19. Methods used by the authors: Amplification of reference gene primers was used by the study to estimate nucleated cell counts. The protocol was immunoSEQ multiplex PCR, while the TCRdb copy is restricted to in-frame clones and leaves out a portion. V and J calls and clone size are given by that table; D and trimming were obtained from the DNA. This sample yields roughly 34,000 clones, of which roughly 73% are seen a single time; about 15% belongs to the top ten. This clone was counted only a few times. What was sequenced was peripheral blood. The source is an elderly man with active or convalescent COVID-19.

The CDR3 is CASSLSGQANEQYF. The CDR3 coding sequence is TGCGCCAGCAGCTTGTCGGGACAGGCCAACGAGCAGTACTTC. The V call is TRBV5-1, the J call TRBJ2-7; 8 nucleotides align to TRBD1. Germline trimming cut 1 base from V and 5 bases from J; bases unmatched to any gene: 5. This CDR3 spans 14 amino acids. Germline V gene sequence: CDR1 SGHRS, CDR2 YFSETQ.